This T cell receptor beta chain was recovered during a study of blood T cell repertoires in COVID-19. Per the original data handling: Scientists estimated how many nucleated cells there were by amplifying reference gene primers. Some clones are missing from TCRdb's copy, which holds only in-frame ones; the method was immunoSEQ multiplex PCR. V and J calls and clone size are copied from that table; D and trimming were computed from the DNA. The sample contains 350,000 to 450,000 clones, more than 85% of which appear only once. V was pared by 4 bases and J by 2 bases, with 9 bases between. Germline V gene data show CDR1 as LNHDA and CDR2 as SQIVND (reference sequence). This CDR3 is built from 14 residues.

This TCR came from a woman in her thirties or forties who had been exposed to COVID-19. V gene TRBV19 combines with J gene TRBJ1-5; TRBD1 is a possible D gene (5 bases). Source material: PBMCs or T cells enriched from blood (not recorded which). The CDR3 loop is CASSTPRGNQPQHF. The CDR3 DNA follows: TGTGCCAGTAGTACGCCCAGGGGCAATCAGCCCCAGCATTTT.